The rows below give T cell receptor beta chains drawn from one sample of a study of T cells after yellow fever vaccination. MiXCR was run by TCRdb on the 5' RACE reads, yielding one entry per CDR3 protein. The data contain approximately 250,000 distinct CDR3 sequences, about 5.2% of them singletons. Source: CD4+ T cells sorted from PBMCs, taken on the day of the yellow fever booster vaccination. These receptors all come from a man younger than 30 who received the YFV17D yellow fever vaccine. CDR3s include the opening cysteine and the closing phenylalanine or tryptophan. D genes are given only for firm matches. Only part of the rows carry a size: once, few, many, or a class if the clone is expanded.

j_gene,d_gene,v_gene,abundance,CDR3nt,CDR3aa
TRBJ1-2,TRBD1,TRBV6-5,few,TGTGCCAGCAGTAGGACAGGGACCTATGGCTACACCTTC,CASSRTGTYGYTF
TRBJ2-2,TRBD1,TRBV3-1,few,TGTGCCAGTATACCGGGACAGGAATTGAACACCGGGGAGCTGTTTTTT,CASIPGQELNTGELFF
TRBJ2-5,TRBD2,TRBV5-1,few,TGCGCCAGCAGCTTGAACCTAGCGGCGGGAGAGACCCAGTACTTC,CASSLNLAAGETQYF
TRBJ1-1,TRBD1,TRBV18,many,TGTGCCAGCTCACCAGTTGCCGGGACAGGGGCCTCGGAGGCTTTCTTT,CASSPVAGTGASEAFF
TRBJ2-1,TRBD2,TRBV6-6,-,TGTGCCAGCAGCGATCGACTAGCGGGATACAATGAGCAGTTCTTC,CASSDRLAGYNEQFF
TRBJ2-5,-,TRBV18,few,TGTGCCAGCTCACCTCGGGATGGGACAAAAGAGACCCAGTACTTC,CASSPRDGTKETQYF
TRBJ1-1,-,TRBV3-1,few,TGTGCCAGCAGCCAAGGTCCGGGTCTTTTCACTGAAGCTTTCTTT,CASSQGPGLFTEAFF
TRBJ2-3,-,TRBV11-2,-,TGTGCCAGCAGCTTAGTGTCGGGACCAGGCACAGATACGCAGTATTTT,CASSLVSGPGTDTQYF
TRBJ2-6,-,TRBV30,-,TGTGCCTGGAGTGCCGACATCTCTGGGGCCAACGTCCTGACTTTC,CAWSADISGANVLTF
TRBJ1-1,-,TRBV10-3,few,TGTGCCATCAGTGGAAGCAGAGAGAACACTGAAGCTTTCTTT,CAISGSRENTEAFF
TRBJ2-1,-,TRBV7-2,many,TGTGCCAGCAGCTGGAGGGGGACTTCTCACGGTGAGCAGTTCTTC,CASSWRGTSHGEQFF
TRBJ2-2,-,TRBV19,many,TGTGCCAGTAGGCTTCGGGCAAGTACAGAGGGGGGCACCGGGGAGCTGTTTTTT,CASRLRASTEGGTGELFF
TRBJ1-1,-,TRBV18,few,TGTGCCAGCTCATCCTCGTCGGTCTCACGCACTGAAGCTTTCTTT,CASSSSSVSRTEAFF
TRBJ2-7,TRBD2,TRBV9,few,TGTGCCAGCAGCGCCCAAGCGGGGGGACCCTACGAGCAGTACTTC,CASSAQAGGPYEQYF
TRBJ2-7,-,TRBV4-1,many,TGCGCCAGCAGCCAGCCCAGGGGCGAGCAGTACTTC,CASSQPRGEQYF
TRBJ2-1,TRBD2,TRBV9,once,TGTGCCAGCAGCGTAGCTGGAGCGGGGGGGCTGAATGAGCAGTTCTTC,CASSVAGAGGLNEQFF
TRBJ2-5,TRBD1,TRBV4-2,few,TGTGCCAGCAGCCAAGATGGGACAGGGGGCGAGACCCAGTACTTC,CASSQDGTGGETQYF
TRBJ1-2,-,TRBV3-1,many,TGTGCCAGCAGAGCCGTCTATGGCTACACCTTC,CASRAVYGYTF
TRBJ1-3,TRBD1,TRBV4-1,few,TGCGCCAGCAGCCAAGACCAAGGACAGGCCTCTGGAAACACCATATATTTT,CASSQDQGQASGNTIYF
TRBJ1-2,TRBD1,TRBV5-1,few,TGCGCCAGCAGCTTCGGCCGGGACAGGAACTATGGCTACACCTTC,CASSFGRDRNYGYTF
TRBJ2-3,-,TRBV4-3,few,TGCGCCAGCAGCCCTTGGACCGACACTAGCACAGATACGCAGTATTTT,CASSPWTDTSTDTQYF
TRBJ2-5,-,TRBV25-1,-,TGTGCCAGCAGTGCGGGGAGCCGAGAGACCCAGTACTTC,CASSAGSRETQYF
TRBJ2-1,TRBD1,TRBV6-1,many,TGTGCCAGCAGTGAGGTACGGACAGGGATCAATGAGCAGTTCTTC,CASSEVRTGINEQFF
TRBJ2-3,TRBD1,TRBV20-1,-,TGCAGTGCTAGAGATTTCCAGGGGGCGACAGATACGCAGTATTTT,CSARDFQGATDTQYF
TRBJ2-5,-,TRBV7-3,few,TGTGCCAGCAGCTTGGGGTTCGGCCAAGAGACCCAGTACTTC,CASSLGFGQETQYF
TRBJ1-2,TRBD1,TRBV6-2/TRBV6-3,-,TGTGCCAGCAGTCAAGTCAGGGGGCCTACGGACGGCTACACCTTC,CASSQVRGPTDGYTF
TRBJ2-1,-,TRBV7-3,-,TGTGCCAGCAGCTTCGGGGACAATGAGCAGTTCTTC,CASSFGDNEQFF
TRBJ1-5,-,TRBV7-2,many,TGTGCCAGCAGCTTACCGGGAAATCAGCCCCAGCATTTT,CASSLPGNQPQHF
TRBJ2-4,TRBD2,TRBV3-1,-,TGTGCCAGCAGCCAAGAGGCGGGGGGGACCAAAAACATTCAGTACTTC,CASSQEAGGTKNIQYF
TRBJ1-4,-,TRBV28,many,TGTGCCATTGGGTCGACTCCAACTAATGAAAAACTGTTTTTT,CAIGSTPTNEKLFF
TRBJ1-4,-,TRBV7-8,few,TGTGCCAGCAGCTGGTCCAGGAGAACTAATGAAAAACTGTTTTTT,CASSWSRRTNEKLFF
TRBJ2-7,TRBD1,TRBV7-9,-,TGTGCCAGCAGCCCGACAGGGGGATACGAGCAGTACTTC,CASSPTGGYEQYF
TRBJ2-5,TRBD2,TRBV7-2,-,TGTGCCAGCATGCGGCTAGCGGGGGTCCAAGAGACCCAGTACTTC,CASMRLAGVQETQYF
TRBJ1-5,-,TRBV7-6,many,TGTGCCAGCAGCTTAGGGGGGGGTGAAAGCAATCAGCCCCAGCATTTT,CASSLGGGESNQPQHF
TRBJ1-1,-,TRBV29-1,-,TGCAGCGTTAGCTTGGTTTTGGGGAAGGCTTTCTTT,CSVSLVLGKAFF
TRBJ1-4,-,TRBV20-1,-,TGCAGTGCTCGTAACTGGGGTGAAAAACTGATTTTT,CSARNWGEKLIF
TRBJ2-5,TRBD1,TRBV20-1,few,TGCAGTGCCGTGGGACCAGACAGGGCGGGAGAGACCCAGTACTTC,CSAVGPDRAGETQYF
TRBJ2-3,TRBD2,TRBV4-2,-,TGTGCCAGCAGCCGGACTAGCGGGACTAGCACAGATACGCAGTATTTT,CASSRTSGTSTDTQYF
TRBJ2-1,-,TRBV10-3,-,TGTGCCATCAGGGGGAATGGTAACAATGAGCAGTTCTTC,CAIRGNGNNEQFF
TRBJ1-5,-,TRBV5-1,many,TGCGCCAGCAGCTTGGCGGGTAGCAATCAGCCCCAGCATTTT,CASSLAGSNQPQHF
TRBJ1-5,TRBD1,TRBV10-3,few,TGTGCCATCAGCCGGGACAGAGGCAATCAGCCCCAGCATTTT,CAISRDRGNQPQHF
TRBJ2-3,TRBD1,TRBV4-1,few,TGCGCCAGCAGCCCGAGGACAGGGCCGGGCCTAGATACGCAGTATTTT,CASSPRTGPGLDTQYF
TRBJ1-3,-,TRBV6-6,few,TGTGCCAGCAGTTACTCTGCGCGGGTCTCTGGAAACACCATATATTTT,CASSYSARVSGNTIYF
TRBJ2-1,-,TRBV4-3,many,TGCGCCAGCAGCCAAGTTAAGGGGAACAATGAGCAGTTCTTC,CASSQVKGNNEQFF
TRBJ2-3,-,TRBV7-2,many,TGTGCCAGCAGCCCTGGGCATACCTCTGGCACAGATACGCAGTATTTT,CASSPGHTSGTDTQYF
TRBJ1-2,TRBD1,TRBV4-3,-,TGCGCCAGCAGCCAAGAAGGTGGCAGGGGGCATGGCTACACCTTC,CASSQEGGRGHGYTF
TRBJ1-1,-,TRBV18,few,TGTGCCAGCTCACCACCGAGTATAGGACATGAAGCTTTCTTT,CASSPPSIGHEAFF
TRBJ2-3,TRBD2,TRBV12-3/TRBV12-4,-,TGTGCCAGCAATTCCAGACTAGCGGGGGTCACAGATACGCAGTATTTT,CASNSRLAGVTDTQYF
TRBJ2-1,TRBD2,TRBV5-4,-,TGTGCCAGCACGGGGAGGGCCTACAATGAGCAGTTCTTC,CASTGRAYNEQFF
TRBJ2-1,TRBD1,TRBV18,few,TGTGCCAGCTCACCACCGGGACAGCTATTCTCCTACAATGAGCAGTTCTTC,CASSPPGQLFSYNEQFF
TRBJ2-1,TRBD2,TRBV7-2,few,TGTGCCAGCAGCCTTTCTCAGGCGGGGGGGCCGAATGAGCAGTTCTTC,CASSLSQAGGPNEQFF
TRBJ1-1,-,TRBV20-1,many,TGCAGTGCTAGAGATTCCGGTCAGGGGTACACTGAAGCTTTCTTT,CSARDSGQGYTEAFF
TRBJ2-6,-,TRBV29-1,few,TGCAGCGTTACTAACAGGGCTGGGGCCAACGTCCTGACTTTC,CSVTNRAGANVLTF
TRBJ2-7,-,TRBV7-2,many,TGTGCCAGCAGCTTCGCGTACGAGCAGTACTTC,CASSFAYEQYF
TRBJ1-1,-,TRBV15,few,TGTGCCAGCGGGGAGGGGCGCTTTCTCACTGAAGCTTTCTTT,CASGEGRFLTEAFF
TRBJ2-1,TRBD2,TRBV20-1,many,TGCAGTGCTGCGACCGGGACTAGTAATCTCGGTGAGCAGTTCTTC,CSAATGTSNLGEQFF
TRBJ2-3,-,TRBV6-2/TRBV6-3,-,TGTGCCAGCAGACGCGCTAACGTGGGGGGTGATACGCAGTATTTT,CASRRANVGGDTQYF